Listed below are T cell receptor beta chains from one sample, sequenced in a study of T-cell memory formation after mild COVID-19. Via MiXCR, TCRdb re-called the 5' RACE reads, giving one row per CDR3 protein. This table has 150,000 to 200,000 distinct CDR3 sequences, 15% to 20% appearing once. Input material: PBMCs or a T cell subset sorted from them (not recorded which). The receptor source for this set is an adult woman who had mild COVID-19 (a few samples of this study predate the infection). Cell type and time point are not known. Each CDR3 is given with its conserved first and last residue. D genes are given only for firm matches. Some rows mark clone size as missing; the rest say once, few, many or name a class of expanded clone.

TRBD1	TRBJ1-5	TRBV6-5	few	CASSSGGLNQPQHF	TGTGCCAGCAGTTCAGGGGGCCTCAATCAGCCCCAGCATTTT
.	TRBJ2-3	TRBV18	.	CASSPSWTATDTQYF	TGTGCCAGCTCACCAAGTTGGACAGCCACAGATACGCAGTATTTT
TRBD2	TRBJ2-6	TRBV2	few	CASSLTSGGSGANVLTF	TGTGCCAGCAGTCTAACTAGCGGGGGCTCTGGGGCCAACGTCCTGACTTTC
TRBD2	TRBJ2-5	TRBV7-2	.	CASSRSGGITQETQYF	TGTGCCAGCAGCCGTAGCGGGGGGATTACCCAAGAGACCCAGTACTTC
.	TRBJ2-6	TRBV20-1	.	CSAPPTRTGANVLTF	TGCAGTGCCCCGCCGACCAGGACTGGGGCCAACGTCCTGACTTTC
.	TRBJ2-4	TRBV7-2	few	CASSLGLGEAKNIQYF	TGTGCCAGCAGCTTAGGTCTGGGGGAAGCCAAAAACATTCAGTACTTC
.	TRBJ2-5	TRBV11-3	few	CASSPRDGGETQYF	TGTGCCAGCAGCCCTCGGGACGGTGGGGAGACCCAGTACTTC
TRBD2	TRBJ2-5	TRBV15	few	CATSRTSRRETQYF	TGTGCCACCAGCCGGACTAGCAGGCGTGAGACCCAGTACTTC
TRBD2	TRBJ2-1	TRBV18	few	CASSTGLAGDEQFF	TGTGCCAGCTCAACGGGACTAGCGGGAGATGAGCAGTTCTTC
TRBD1	TRBJ1-4	TRBV9	.	CASSAKTGFANEKLFF	TGTGCCAGCAGCGCGAAGACAGGGTTCGCTAATGAAAAACTGTTTTTT
.	TRBJ2-1	TRBV6-2/TRBV6-3	few	CASRGRTEQFF	TGTGCCAGCCGCGGCCGGACGGAGCAGTTCTTC
TRBD2	TRBJ2-7	TRBV6-2/TRBV6-3	few	CASSFSPSSGAIYEQYF	TGTGCCAGCAGTTTCTCGCCCTCTAGCGGGGCGATCTACGAGCAGTACTTC
TRBD2	TRBJ2-3	TRBV12-3/TRBV12-4	few	CASSLVVAGTSTDTQYF	TGTGCCAGCAGTTTAGTGGTAGCGGGGACAAGCACAGATACGCAGTATTTT
.	TRBJ2-1	TRBV12-3/TRBV12-4	few	CASSPGLLSYNEQFF	TGTGCCAGCAGCCCGGGACTTCTCTCCTACAATGAGCAGTTCTTC
TRBD2	TRBJ2-3	TRBV12-3/TRBV12-4	.	CASNLAGTGTDTQYF	TGTGCCAGCAACTTAGCGGGGACGGGAACAGATACGCAGTATTTT
TRBD2	TRBJ2-3	TRBV3-1	few	CASTPAGGAGTQYF	TGTGCCAGCACCCCGGCGGGGGGGGCAGGTACGCAGTATTTT
TRBD1	TRBJ1-2	TRBV6-5	few	CASRLQGSYGYTF	TGTGCCAGCAGGCTACAGGGGTCCTATGGCTACACCTTC
.	TRBJ2-7	TRBV6-2/TRBV6-3	.	CASSPRTGQPYEQYF	TGTGCCAGCAGCCCCCGTACCGGACAGCCTTACGAGCAGTACTTC
TRBD1	TRBJ1-1	TRBV20-1	many	CRVTGGTEAFF	TGCAGGGTGACAGGGGGCACTGAAGCTTTCTTT
.	TRBJ2-1	TRBV12-3/TRBV12-4	.	CASSFSFRNEQFF	TGTGCCAGCAGTTTCAGTTTCCGCAATGAGCAGTTCTTC
.	TRBJ2-7	TRBV9	few	CASSVAGSDEQYF	TGTGCCAGCAGCGTAGCGGGAAGTGACGAGCAGTACTTC
.	TRBJ2-7	TRBV5-1	.	CASSLEADEQYF	TGCGCCAGCAGCTTGGAGGCGGACGAGCAGTACTTC
.	TRBJ1-1	TRBV10-3	few	CAISRDIMNTEAFF	TGTGCCATCAGTAGAGACATCATGAACACTGAAGCTTTCTTT
TRBD1	TRBJ1-5	TRBV6-5	.	CASSFTGARQPQHF	TGTGCCAGCAGCTTCACAGGGGCCCGGCAGCCCCAGCATTTT
TRBD2	TRBJ2-5	TRBV9	.	CASSESSGGETQYF	TGTGCCAGCAGTGAATCTAGCGGTGGGGAGACCCAGTACTTC